This T cell receptor (beta chain) was sequenced during a study of T-cell memory formation after mild COVID-19. Whole-study findings and limits: CD4+ bias marked clones expanding day 15 to 37, unlike balanced contracting clones. For contracting clones, CD4+ ones sat mainly in CM and EM, CD8+ in EMRA.

The table lists this clonotype with a few counts. Its target is unknown. Trimming at V came to 7 bases and at J to 7 bases, leaving 10 bases not matched to a gene. This CDR3 contains 13 residues. Germline CDR1 SQVTM, CDR2 ANQGSEA. cDNA libraries for TCR alpha and TCR beta, carrying sample barcodes and UMIs, came from 5'RACE with constant-segment primers. TCRdb itself ran the 5' RACE reads through MiXCR, one entry per CDR3 protein. The table lists hundreds of thousands of distinct CDR3 sequences, approximately 21% of them singletons, with roughly 8.3% in the top ten. Sequenced: PBMCs or a T cell subset sorted from them (not recorded which). The chain recombines TRBV29-1 with TRBJ2-1, with 7 bases lining up with TRBD2. This sequence was found in an adult woman who had mild COVID-19 (a few samples of this study predate the infection). Cell type and time point are not known. CDR3 sequence reads: CSAEGGAGNEQFF. For the CDR3, the DNA is TGCAGCGCCGAGGGAGGGGCTGGGAATGAGCAGTTCTTC.